The T cell receptor beta chain under discussion was sequenced for a study of HIV-infected patients and healthy controls. Study at large: In about 90% of the 16 patients, CD4 counts climbed slightly after three months but remained subnormal.

General study points: HIV-infected patients shared fewer CDR3 sequences between individuals than healthy controls.

From germline, CDR1 is WSHSY and CDR2 SAAADI. This CDR3 is 13 amino acids long. The V end lost 7 bases, the J end lost 1 base, and 10 bases lay between the germline ends. Alpha and beta constant-region primers primed reverse transcription of about 0.5 ug RNA. Using multiplexing indices, alpha and beta chain libraries were generated apart by chain-specific third strand synthesis. From the 5' RACE reads, TCRdb called clonotypes with MiXCR, one entry per CDR3 protein. The repertoire holds around 5,500 distinct CDR3 sequences, with around 9% as singletons. Follow-up blood was drawn about 14 weeks, roughly three months, after antiretroviral therapy began. The repertoire came from unfractionated whole blood and reflected all unsorted peripheral T cells. In this sample, this clonotype turned up many times. Its target is unknown.

The receptor was derived from an adult with HIV infection. This chain connects TRBV10-2 to TRBJ1-1; D unclear. This material consisted of blood, taken during antiretroviral therapy. CDR3 sequence: CASNHGPNTEAFF. The DNA for the CDR3 is TGCGCCAGCAACCATGGTCCGAACACTGAAGCTTTCTTT.